The sequence of this T cell receptor (beta chain) was determined in a study of T cell clonality in common variable immunodeficiency. Sequencing input was equivalent genomic DNA from CVID and controls. Some clones are missing from TCRdb's copy, which holds only in-frame ones; the method was immunoSEQ multiplex PCR. The record shows about 42,000 clones for this sample, with no singletons present. This CDR3 is built from 18 residues. Between the trimmed V and J ends, which lost 0 bases and 0 bases, there was a span of 16 bases. Germline CDR1 SGDLS, CDR2 YYNGEE. Study conclusions and caveats: Compared with controls, CVID subjects had fewer shared TCRbeta clones.

Donors gave roughly 4.5 to 8 ml heparinized peripheral whole blood. This clone has a count of ten or more. Its antigen is still unknown. The sequenced fragment ends 3 residues before the CDR3 boundary, so the rest is inferred from the germline J gene. The sample taken for sequencing was peripheral blood mononuclear cells. The sequence was obtained from a person aged 18 to 70 in good health. The V gene is TRBV9, the J gene TRBJ1-5; D gene ambiguous. The covered CDR3 bases are TGTGCCAGCAGCGTAGAGGTAAAGGGTTGGTTTAGCAATCAGCCC. This encodes CASSVEVKGWFSNQP. From start to end, the CDR3 is CASSVEVKGWFSNQPQHF.